Each of the 24 T cell receptor beta chains below was sequenced from the same sample in a study of shared clonotypes between healthy human individuals. Repertoires were generated with immunoSEQ multiplex PCR, while TCRdb's copy carries only in-frame clones and drops some. The sample carries around 2,100,000 clones, approximately 94% recorded once. Positively selected for CCR7, the CD45RO-negative cells used as naive CD8 cells excluded terminally differentiated effector memory CD45RA+ cells. The sample comprised naive CD8+ T cells sorted from blood. The receptors were sampled from a man younger than 35 in good health.

To note about this clone: This sample also contains other DNA sequences that code for the same CDR3. The rearrangement uses TRBV7-9 and TRBJ2-3; no definite D call. Per the germline V gene, CDR1 is SEHNR and CDR2 is FQNEAQ (reference sequence). The CDR3 spans 15 residues. Trimming removed 1 base at V and 0 bases at J, with 8 bases between. CDR3: CASSLDYSSTDTQYF. CDR3 DNA: TGTGCCAGCAGCTTAGACTACTCTAGCACAGATACGCAGTATTTT.

The V call is TRBV28, the J call TRBJ1-3; D remains unclear. CDR1 MDHEN and CDR2 SYDVKM come from the germline V gene. Trimming cost V 3 bases and J 4 bases, with 7 bases left between them. This CDR3 contains 13 residues. CDR3 sequence (DNA): TGTGCCAGCAGTTTGTGGGAAGGAAACACCATATATTTT. Translating it yields CASSLWEGNTIYF.

The V and J genes are TRBV6-1 and TRBJ1-4, with D maybe TRBD1 (5 bases). This CDR3 is 14 amino acids long. The germline V gene encodes CDR1 MNHNS and CDR2 SASEGT. The V gene lost 7 bases and the J gene lost 0 bases, with 9 bases spanning the gap. The CDR3: CASNRPATNEKLFF. Written as DNA, the CDR3 is TGTGCCAGCAACAGGCCCGCAACTAATGAAAAACTGTTTTTT.

The chain links TRBV6-6 to TRBJ1-2, with D unclear. Germline CDR1 is MNHNY and CDR2 is SVGAGI (reference sequence). V was cut by 2 bases and J by 4 bases, with 8 bases left in between. The length of the CDR3 is 13 residues. The CDR3, as DNA: TGTGCCAGCAGTTACGAGACTAGCTATGGCTACACCTTC. It is translated as CASSYETSYGYTF.

This chain uses TRBV4-1 with TRBJ2-7; D is perhaps TRBD2 (7 bases). V was trimmed by 5 bases and J by 7 bases, leaving 21 bases between them. The length of the CDR3 is 15 residues. Germline CDR1 reads MGHRA; CDR2 reads YSYEKL. As DNA, the CDR3 is TGCGCCAGCAGCTTAGAGGGGGGGGGCTACCGGGAGCAGTACTTC. It translates to CASSLEGGGYREQYF.

V usage is TRBV7-9 and J usage is TRBJ2-1; 10 bases are shared with TRBD2. This CDR3 has 15 residues. The V gene end was trimmed by 5 bases and the J gene end by 0 bases; junction bases not matched to a gene: 1. Germline-derived CDR1 and CDR2 are SEHNR and FQNEAQ (reference sequence). The CDR3 DNA follows: TGTGCCAGCAGCGGACTAGCGGACTCCTACAATGAGCAGTTCTTC. Translated: CASSGLADSYNEQFF.

The V gene is TRBV6-5, the J gene TRBJ1-5; 9 bases agree with TRBD1. The CDR3 totals 14 residues. Trimming at V came to 4 bases and at J to 6 bases, leaving 4 bases not matched to a gene. Germline V gene lookup returns CDR1 MNHEY and CDR2 SVGAGI. CDR3 sequence reads: CASSSGQGFQPQHF. The CDR3, as DNA: TGTGCCAGCAGTTCCGGACAGGGGTTTCAGCCCCAGCATTTT.

The V and J genes are TRBV10-3 and TRBJ1-2; TRBD1 matches at 8 bases. The CDR3 contains 15 residues. The V gene's germline CDR1 is ENHRY and CDR2 SYGVKD. The J segment lost 5 bases and the V segment lost 0 bases, leaving 5 bases of the junction unmatched. CDR3 sequence reads: CAISESYRGEYGYTF. Written as DNA, the CDR3 is TGTGCCATCAGTGAGTCGTACAGGGGGGAATATGGCTACACCTTC.

This chain connects TRBV7-9 to TRBJ2-7; D gene ambiguous. The CDR3 has 13 residues. Germline V lookup: CDR1 SEHNR, CDR2 FQNEAQ (reference sequence). The germline V and J ends were trimmed by 0 bases and 3 bases, with 6 bases remaining between them. CDR3 bases: TGTGCCAGCAGCTTAGCGGCACGCTACGAGCAGTACTTC. Amino acids: CASSLAARYEQYF.

About this clone: Different DNA sequences within this sample yield the same CDR3. The CDR3 loop reads CASSLGGGSTDTQYF. In nucleotides, the CDR3 is TGTGCCAGCAGCTTGGGCGGGGGAAGCACAGATACGCAGTATTTT. The V gene is TRBV5-6, the J gene TRBJ2-3; 7 bases agree with TRBD2. Germline lookup yields CDR1 SGHDT and CDR2 YYEEEE. Unmatched junction bases numbered 1, after V lost 0 bases and J lost 0 bases. The CDR3 covers 15 residues.

The chain couples TRBV7-9 to TRBJ1-5; D remains unclear. Trimming left V 5 bases short and J 5 bases short, with 13 bases between. CDR3 length equals 14 residues. Germline V gene sequence: CDR1 SEHNR, CDR2 FQNEAQ (reference sequence). The CDR3 spells CASSAGWGDQPQHF. As DNA, the CDR3 is TGTGCCAGCAGCGCCGGTTGGGGAGATCAGCCCCAGCATTTT.

The V call is TRBV10-2, the J call TRBJ1-2; D possibly corresponds to TRBD1 (6 bases). The germline CDR1 and CDR2 sequences are WSHSY and SAAADI. This CDR3 is built from 14 residues. V was clipped by 10 bases and J by 4 bases, with 19 bases between them. CDR3 DNA: TGCGCCACCACCCCTGTGGGGGGCGGCTATGGCTACACCTTC. Its protein is CATTPVGGGYGYTF.

This clone was seen a single time. The chain links TRBV13 to TRBJ2-7; 8 nucleotides align to TRBD2. In germline, CDR1 is PRHDT, CDR2 FYEKMQ (reference sequence). With 0 bases clipped from V and 5 bases from J, the junction kept 9 bases outside the gene matches. This CDR3 region has 16 residues. The CDR3 nucleotides are TGTGCCAGCAGCTTAGGCCGGGAGGGGCTGGACCACGAGCAGTACTTC. Translated: CASSLGREGLDHEQYF.

The CDR3 nucleotides are TGTGCCAGCAGACAGCTGAACGGGGAGGATACGCAGTATTTT. Encoded protein: CASRQLNGEDTQYF. The gene calls are TRBV6-5 and TRBJ2-3, with TRBD2 as a possible D gene (5 bases). Germline loops: CDR1 MNHEY, CDR2 SVGAGI. Trimming pared 6 bases from V and 6 bases from J, leaving 16 bases between. This CDR3 region has 14 residues.

The chain recombines TRBV5-1 with TRBJ2-3; D is perhaps TRBD2 (5 bases). The length of the CDR3 is 14 residues. Trimming left V 7 bases short and J 2 bases short, with 14 bases between. The V gene's germline CDR1 is SGHRS and CDR2 YFSETQ. CDR3 sequence: CASALEGDTDTQYF. The CDR3 nucleotides are TGCGCCAGCGCACTCGAGGGAGACACAGATACGCAGTATTTT. Full variable domain (outside the CDR3, taken from reference TRBV5-1 and TRBJ2-3): KAGVTQTPRYLIKTRGQQVTLSCSPISGHRSVSWYQQTPGQGLQFLFEYFSETQRNKGNFPGRFSGRQFSNSRSEMNVSTLELGDSALYLCASALEGDTDTQYFGPGTRLTVL.

The chain joins TRBV5-6 to TRBJ2-3; 8 bases align to TRBD1. The CDR3 consists of 15 residues. Germline lookup yields CDR1 SGHDT and CDR2 YYEEEE. Germline trimming cut 3 bases from V and 1 base from J; bases unmatched to any gene: 4. CDR3: CASSSQGDGTDTQYF. For the CDR3, the DNA is TGTGCCAGCAGCTCACAGGGGGATGGCACAGATACGCAGTATTTT.

V and J are TRBV2 and TRBJ2-7; tentatively, D is TRBD1 (6 bases). The CDR3 is made up of 15 amino acids. V shed 7 bases and J shed 1 base, with 17 bases lying between them. The V gene's germline CDR1 is SNHLY and CDR2 FYNNEI. The CDR3 DNA is TGTGCCAGCAACCCGAGTCGGGACACTTCCTACGAGCAGTACTTC. Residues: CASNPSRDTSYEQYF.

V is TRBV7-2 and J is TRBJ2-3; 12 bases are a match to TRBD1. Germline V CDR1 and CDR2: SGHTA, FQGNSA. V dropped 4 bases and J dropped 3; count of bases not matched to a gene: 11. This CDR3 contains 18 residues. CDR3 sequence reads: CASSSFRDRGPWTDTQYF. The CDR3 DNA is TGTGCCAGCAGCTCCTTCCGGGACAGGGGGCCGTGGACAGATACGCAGTATTTT. Supplemented by reference TRBV7-2 and TRBJ2-3, the full variable domain reads GAGVSQSPSNKVTEKGKDVELRCDPISGHTALYWYRQSLGQGLEFLIYFQGNSAPDKSGLPSDRFSAERTGGSVSTLTIQRTQQEDSAVYLCASSSFRDRGPWTDTQYFGPGTRLTVL.

The chain joins TRBV5-4 to TRBJ1-5, with a weak D call TRBD1 (5 bases). With 7 bases removed from V and 2 bases from J, the gap between germline ends came to 13 bases. Germline values: CDR1 SGHNT, CDR2 YYREEE (reference sequence). The CDR3 consists of 14 residues. The CDR3 DNA is TGTGCCAGCTCGATTCAAGGGGGCAATCAGCCCCAGCATTTT. Its translation is CASSIQGGNQPQHF.

J is TRBJ1-2 and V is TRBV28; D call uncertain. Germline V gene data show CDR1 as MDHEN and CDR2 as SYDVKM. Trimming took 5 bases from V and 3 from J, leaving 16 bases between them. The CDR3 has 15 amino acids. CDR3 protein: CASSLIYLLDYGYTF. The CDR3 nucleotides are TGTGCCAGCAGTCTCATATACCTCCTCGACTATGGCTACACCTTC.

Turning to this clone: Other DNA sequences within the sample encode an identical CDR3. The chain couples TRBV4-2 to TRBJ2-7; 11 nucleotides line up with TRBD2. The CDR3 runs to 15 residues. Unmatched junction bases numbered 3, after V lost 2 bases and J lost 3 bases. Germline V lookup: CDR1 LGHNA, CDR2 YNFKEQ. CDR3 sequence (DNA): TGTGCCAGCAGCCAACTAGCGGGAGGACTCTACGAGCAGTACTTC. It encodes CASSQLAGGLYEQYF.

In DNA, the CDR3 is TGTGCCAGCAGCTTGGGGGACAATCTTCCCGAGACCCAGTACTTC. Translation: CASSLGDNLPETQYF. The chain combines TRBV5-6 with TRBJ2-5; tentative D call: TRBD1 (6 bases). Germline V gives CDR1 SGHDT, CDR2 YYEEEE. Deletions cut 0 bases from V and 5 bases from J, with 14 bases between. This CDR3 is 15 amino acids long.

The chain links TRBV27 to TRBJ2-7, with a tentative D call TRBD2 (6 bases). Germline V gene sequence: CDR1 MNHEY, CDR2 SMNVEV (reference sequence). Trimming took off 2 bases at V and 2 bases at J, with 10 bases between the two ends. The CDR3 totals 14 residues. The CDR3 loop reads CASSLKGGPYEQYF. CDR3 coding DNA: TGTGCCAGCAGTTTAAAAGGAGGGCCCTACGAGCAGTACTTC.

The chain has TRBV27 and TRBJ2-3, with a possible D match to TRBD2 (5 bases). The CDR3 is 15 amino acids. The V gene lost 6 bases and the J gene lost 4 bases, with 17 bases spanning the gap. The germline V gene encodes CDR1 MNHEY and CDR2 SMNVEV (reference sequence). The DNA of the CDR3 is TGTGCCAGCAGAGTCCGGGGTGCTTTGTCAGATACGCAGTATTTT. This translates into CASRVRGALSDTQYF.